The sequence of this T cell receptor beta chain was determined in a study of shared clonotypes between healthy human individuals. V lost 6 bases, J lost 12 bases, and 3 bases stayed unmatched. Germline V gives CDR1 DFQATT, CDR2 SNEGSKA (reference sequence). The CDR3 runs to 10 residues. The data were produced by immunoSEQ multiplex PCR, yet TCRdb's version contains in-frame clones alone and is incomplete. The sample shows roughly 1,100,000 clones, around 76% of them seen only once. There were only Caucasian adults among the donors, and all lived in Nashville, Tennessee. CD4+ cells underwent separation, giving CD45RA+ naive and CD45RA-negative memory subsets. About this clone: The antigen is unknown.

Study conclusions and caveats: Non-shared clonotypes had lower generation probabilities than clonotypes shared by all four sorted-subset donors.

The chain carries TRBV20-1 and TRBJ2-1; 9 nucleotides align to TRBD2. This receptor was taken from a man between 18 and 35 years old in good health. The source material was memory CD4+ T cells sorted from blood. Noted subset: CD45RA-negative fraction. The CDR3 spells CSAKLAGQFF. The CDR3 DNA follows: TGCAGTGCCAAACTAGCGGGGCAGTTCTTC.